This note documents a single T cell receptor (beta chain) sequence. Its antigen is not identified. This entry is derived from a study of T cells after posttransplantation cyclophosphamide. Study conclusions and caveats: Blood and skin or GI T cell repertoires showed limited TRB overlap. Later post-transplant blood repertoires were often dominated by donor CD8+ memory clones.

Control samples came 1 year after myeloablative marrow transplants with methotrexate plus calcineurin inhibitor. Sequencing was performed with immunoSEQ multiplex PCR; in TCRdb, only in-frame clones are kept and a portion is missing. The sample yields approximately 16,000 clones, 80% to 85% seen once. Germline V gene sequence: CDR1 LNHNV, CDR2 YYDKDF (reference sequence). V shed 0 bases and J shed 13 bases, with 23 bases lying between them. The CDR3 length is 16 residues. The source of this sequence is a male patient aged 18 to 29 who received an allogeneic stem cell transplant from a related donor, was CMV-positive, and had no GVHD. A subset of T cells may come from the graft donor. Sequencing used PBMCs, obtained 350 to 400 days after allogeneic stem cell transplant with calcineurin inhibitor and methotrexate. This chain uses TRBV15 with TRBJ2-3, with D possibly TRBD2 on 6 matching bases. CDR3 sequence reads: CATSRDRASSSEGKYF. The CDR3 bases are TGTGCCACCAGCAGAGATCGGGCTTCCTCTAGCGAGGGCAAGTATTTT.